This paragraph covers one TCR beta chain sequence. These data are taken from a study of T cells expressing NK-cell markers. CDR1 and CDR2 (germline): MNHEY, SVGAGI. CDR3 length equals 16 residues. No DNA is given; TCRdb re-called the 5' RACE reads and lists each CDR3 protein once. The table for this sample gives approximately 380,000 distinct CDR3 sequences. This receptor was obtained from a man between 18 and 69 years old in good health. The rearrangement links TRBV6-5 to TRBJ1-1; the TCRdb D gene call, TRBD1, has no DNA to confirm it. The sample consisted of blood T cells: a sorted CD56 or NKG2C T cell subset, CD4+ or CD8+ T cells, or bulk PBMC T cells (not recorded which). CDR3 protein: CASSYVGAWRNTEAFF.